The rows below give T cell receptor beta chains drawn from one sample of a study of breast tumors, draining lymph nodes, adjacent tissues. From the multiplex PCR reads, TCRdb called clonotypes with MiXCR, one entry per CDR3 protein. The table lists over 100,000 distinct CDR3 sequences, about 22% of them singletons. The specimen sequenced was axillary lymph node tissue. Every receptor here comes from a female donor with breast cancer. Some clones in this sample may be carry-over from other donors' samples. Both conserved end residues are part of each CDR3. Fields, in order: V gene, D gene, clone size, J gene, CDR3 DNA, CDR3 protein. A D gene is named only where the DNA matches it firmly. The listing skips clone size in some rows; elsewhere it reads once, few, many or a size class.

v_call: TRBV4-3
d_call: TRBD2
clone_size: many
j_call: TRBJ2-3
cdr3_nt: TGCGCCAGCAGCCAGATGGGACTAGCGGGAATAGATACGCAGTATTTT
cdr3_aa: CASSQMGLAGIDTQYF

v_call: TRBV7-9
d_call: NA
clone_size: NA
j_call: TRBJ2-3
cdr3_nt: TGTGCCAGCAGCTTATTGCAGGGGGATACGCAGTATTTT
cdr3_aa: CASSLLQGDTQYF

v_call: TRBV2
d_call: NA
clone_size: many
j_call: TRBJ1-4
cdr3_nt: TGTGCCAGCAGGGGTCAGAATGAAAAACTGTTTTTT
cdr3_aa: CASRGQNEKLFF

v_call: TRBV30
d_call: NA
clone_size: NA
j_call: TRBJ1-4
cdr3_nt: TGTGCCTGGAGTGTAACATGGCCCGCGAGGGGTAATGAAAAACTGTTTTTT
cdr3_aa: CAWSVTWPARGNEKLFF

v_call: TRBV15
d_call: NA
clone_size: NA
j_call: TRBJ2-4
cdr3_nt: TGTGCCACCAGCAGAGATCGGGGGGCGCAGGAAAACATTCAGTACTTC
cdr3_aa: CATSRDRGAQENIQYF

v_call: TRBV15
d_call: TRBD1
clone_size: NA
j_call: TRBJ2-7
cdr3_nt: TGTGCCACCAGCACAGTCACAGGGGTGGAAGACGAGCAGTACTTC
cdr3_aa: CATSTVTGVEDEQYF

v_call: TRBV5-4
d_call: NA
clone_size: many
j_call: TRBJ2-7
cdr3_nt: TGTGCCAGCAGCTTCCGGGACAACTCCTACGAGCAGTACTTC
cdr3_aa: CASSFRDNSYEQYF

v_call: TRBV20-1
d_call: NA
clone_size: many
j_call: TRBJ1-2
cdr3_nt: TGCAGTGCAAGCCCCGACAGCGACCCTAACTATGGCTACACCTTC
cdr3_aa: CSASPDSDPNYGYTF

v_call: TRBV5-4
d_call: TRBD1
clone_size: NA
j_call: TRBJ1-6
cdr3_nt: TGTGCCAGCAGTTCTACAGGGGACAATAATTCACCCCTCCACTTT
cdr3_aa: CASSSTGDNNSPLHF

v_call: TRBV11-2
d_call: TRBD1
clone_size: NA
j_call: TRBJ2-1
cdr3_nt: TGCGCCAGCAGCTTAGTTATTCGGACAGGGCGGAATGAGCAGTTCTTC
cdr3_aa: CASSLVIRTGRNEQFF

v_call: TRBV11-2
d_call: TRBD2
clone_size: many
j_call: TRBJ2-3
cdr3_nt: TGTGCCAGCAGCCCTAGAGGCGGGGGGGGCACAGATACGCAGTATTTT
cdr3_aa: CASSPRGGGGTDTQYF

v_call: TRBV7-9
d_call: NA
clone_size: many
j_call: TRBJ2-1
cdr3_nt: TGTGCCAGCAGCTTCAGAACAGGGAGCGATGAGCAGTTCTTC
cdr3_aa: CASSFRTGSDEQFF

v_call: TRBV15
d_call: TRBD2
clone_size: NA
j_call: TRBJ2-1
cdr3_nt: TGTGCCACCAGCAGAGATCAAGCGGGAGATAAATACAATGAGCAGTTCTTC
cdr3_aa: CATSRDQAGDKYNEQFF

v_call: TRBV28
d_call: NA
clone_size: once
j_call: TRBJ1-4
cdr3_nt: TGTGCCAGCTCCAAGGGGGCAACTAATGAAAAACTGTTTTTT
cdr3_aa: CASSKGATNEKLFF

v_call: TRBV20-1
d_call: TRBD2
clone_size: many
j_call: TRBJ2-3
cdr3_nt: TGCAGTGCTTCCTTGACTAGCGGTTCGGTAGATACGCAGTATTTT
cdr3_aa: CSASLTSGSVDTQYF

v_call: TRBV7-9
d_call: NA
clone_size: many
j_call: TRBJ2-3
cdr3_nt: TGTGCCAGCAGCTTAACCGGGAAAAGCACAGATACGCAGTATTTT
cdr3_aa: CASSLTGKSTDTQYF

v_call: TRBV5-6
d_call: NA
clone_size: many
j_call: TRBJ1-6
cdr3_nt: TGTGCCAGCAGCTTGGCCTTAGAGCGTCGGTCACCCCTCCACTTT
cdr3_aa: CASSLALERRSPLHF

v_call: TRBV18
d_call: TRBD2
clone_size: many
j_call: TRBJ2-3
cdr3_nt: TGTGCCAGCTCATCCATCGGGAGGGGCACAGATACGCAGTATTTT
cdr3_aa: CASSSIGRGTDTQYF

v_call: TRBV20-1
d_call: TRBD1
clone_size: NA
j_call: TRBJ2-5
cdr3_nt: TGCAGTGCCAATACGGGACAGGGGGCATGGGAGGCCCAGCACTTC
cdr3_aa: CSANTGQGAWEAQHF

v_call: TRBV29-1
d_call: NA
clone_size: many
j_call: TRBJ2-3
cdr3_nt: TGCAGCGACCAGGGGTGGGCCACAGATACGCAGTATTTT
cdr3_aa: CSDQGWATDTQYF

v_call: TRBV20-1
d_call: TRBD2
clone_size: few
j_call: TRBJ2-1
cdr3_nt: TGCAGTGCTAACCCAGCGGGAGGGAGGTACAATGAGCAGTTCTTC
cdr3_aa: CSANPAGGRYNEQFF

v_call: TRBV2
d_call: TRBD2
clone_size: many
j_call: TRBJ2-3
cdr3_nt: TGTGCCAGCAGTGAAAATCCTAGCGGGAGGGTGTTTGCGCAGTATTTT
cdr3_aa: CASSENPSGRVFAQYF

v_call: TRBV28
d_call: NA
clone_size: NA
j_call: TRBJ2-7
cdr3_nt: TGTGCCAGCAGTAACCCGGAGGGCTCCTCCTACGAGCAGTACTTC
cdr3_aa: CASSNPEGSSYEQYF

v_call: TRBV20-1
d_call: NA
clone_size: many
j_call: TRBJ2-7
cdr3_nt: TGCAGTGCTAGCGTTTCCTACGAGCAGTACTTC
cdr3_aa: CSASVSYEQYF

v_call: TRBV14
d_call: TRBD2
clone_size: many
j_call: TRBJ2-3
cdr3_nt: TGTGCCAGCAGCCAACTAGCGGGAGGGTTCGCAGATACGCAGTATTTT
cdr3_aa: CASSQLAGGFADTQYF

v_call: TRBV9
d_call: TRBD2
clone_size: many
j_call: TRBJ2-1
cdr3_nt: TGTGCCAGCAGGAGCGGGAGGGCCGACAATGAGCAGTTCTTC
cdr3_aa: CASRSGRADNEQFF

v_call: TRBV6-5
d_call: TRBD2
clone_size: many
j_call: TRBJ2-3
cdr3_nt: TGTGCCAGCAATTACTACTCCGGGACTAGCGGCACAGATACGCAGTATTTT
cdr3_aa: CASNYYSGTSGTDTQYF

v_call: TRBV4-1
d_call: TRBD1
clone_size: many
j_call: TRBJ1-4
cdr3_nt: TGCGCCAGCAGCCTCCAGACAGGGGGCAGTGAAAAACTGTTTTTT
cdr3_aa: CASSLQTGGSEKLFF

v_call: TRBV10-3
d_call: TRBD2
clone_size: many
j_call: TRBJ2-1
cdr3_nt: TGTGCCATCGGGGGGACTAGCGGGTACAATGAGCAGTTCTTC
cdr3_aa: CAIGGTSGYNEQFF

v_call: TRBV6-5
d_call: TRBD2
clone_size: many
j_call: TRBJ2-1
cdr3_nt: TGTGCCAGCAGTTATAGGCCTAGCGGGAATGAGCAGTTCTTC
cdr3_aa: CASSYRPSGNEQFF

v_call: TRBV20-1
d_call: TRBD2
clone_size: many
j_call: TRBJ2-7
cdr3_nt: TGCAGTGCTAGCGCGGGAGTCATTTACGAGCAGTACTTC
cdr3_aa: CSASAGVIYEQYF

v_call: TRBV4-1
d_call: NA
clone_size: NA
j_call: TRBJ2-7
cdr3_nt: TGCGCCAGCAGCCGAGGACCCCTGAGGAAGGTGACAGGCCTAACCTACGAGCAGTACTTC
cdr3_aa: CASSRGPLRKVTGLTYEQYF